These T cell receptor beta chains were read from a single sample in a study of blood T cell repertoires in COVID-19. The repertoire was sequenced with immunoSEQ multiplex PCR; TCRdb's copy has only in-frame clones and lacks some. The table records 110,000 to 150,000 clones, around 80% of them present only once. Source material: peripheral blood. The source of these receptors is a man aged 55 to 70 with active or convalescent COVID-19. CDR3s leave out the opening cysteine and the closing phenylalanine or tryptophan. Fields, in order: clone size, V gene, CDR3 protein. Part of the rows lack a size; the others show once, few, many or a class for expanded clones.

. TRBV6-5 ASKRDRGLNTEAF
. TRBV11-2 ASSLEVRGFASSYNSPLH
. TRBV4-1 ASSQEVLAGGNSPLH
. TRBV7-9 ASSLGGGTEAF
. TRBV7-9 ASSLAAGYEKLF
. TRBV18 ASSPRSGPEAF
. TRBV10-3 AISGTGGRGNTIY
. TRBV7-2 ASSLEYSSTGELF
. TRBV7-9 ASSLVPQGYNEQF
. TRBV27 ASSLLRGFDEQF
once TRBV11-3 ASSLVSRTGDEQY
few TRBV27 ASSFLQGKLNTEAF
. TRBV5-1 ASSLGSGNTGELF
. TRBV20-1 SASRAEGRIIEKLF
once TRBV6-2/TRBV6-3 ASSQRGTIRTEAF
. TRBV6-5 ASRKGTGLYEQY
. TRBV6-2/TRBV6-3 ASSYWLAGNTEAF
. TRBV24-1 ATSDFRNEQF
. TRBV19 ASSIQAGETQY
. TRBV9 ASSVDAGVVTDTQY
. TRBV7-2 ASSPDRGFRQSEKLF
. TRBV14 ASSPRTAGGEKLF
. TRBV27 ASSLTSGGGYNEQF
. TRBV7-9 ASSGPTGTNYGYT
many TRBV4-3 ASSQDYDRTFSPLH
. TRBV11-3 ASSLEVASSYNEQF
. TRBV2 ASSGGPGNTIY
. TRBV6-2/TRBV6-3 ASSYGRTPNYGYT
once TRBV27 ASSQRQGGSIQY
once TRBV30 AWAAGGRYEQY
few TRBV7-2 ASSFRAGQAYEQY
. TRBV6-5 ASSYTGTANTEAF
. TRBV19 ASSTGQGSIYGYT
. TRBV4-3 ASSQVTRPSYGYT
. TRBV11-3 ASSLTANTEAF
. TRBV4-3 ASSRTSGTQETQY
. TRBV6-5 ASSYSSGRADTQY
. TRBV7-2 ASSLGPGNTEAF
. TRBV19 ASSRDRGPNQPQH
once TRBV2 ASNPGRDYYEQY
. TRBV13 ASSSGGVGYNSPLH
. TRBV29-1 SVGDYGTYNEQF
. TRBV14 ASSTDRGLPNEKLF
. TRBV28 ASSLRGDLNTEAF